One sample yielded the 3 T cell receptor beta chains listed below, sequenced in a study of early T cells in non-severe SARS-CoV-2 infection (dated by TCRdb to about 2021). The library was produced with 5' RACE. The sequencing machine was a NextSeq 500. Starting from the raw public reads, TCRdb applied fastp trimming at Q25, assembled clones with MiXCR and retained in-frame beta chains. Records with the same CDR3 protein are collapsed into one entry carrying the most frequent genes and DNA. The sample table lists tens of thousands of distinct CDR3 sequences, 10% to 15% of them with a count of one. The top ten constitute around 4.6% of the sample. Sequenced sample: whole blood. These receptors were obtained from an adult who was a healthcare worker with PCR-confirmed SARS-CoV-2 infection or an uninfected control (not recorded which).

This clonotype occurred a few times. The chain uses TRBV6-4 and TRBJ2-5; 7 bases match TRBD2. Trimming took 7 bases from V and 6 from J; bases not matched to a gene: 11. CDR1 and CDR2 (germline): MRHNA, SNTAGT. This CDR3 contains 14 residues. CDR3 sequence: CASKCGLVQKTQYF. The CDR3 DNA sequence: TGTGCCAGCAAGTGCGGACTAGTTCAGAAGACCCAGTACTTC.

The table lists this clonotype with a few counts. CDR3 nucleotide sequence: TGTGCCAGCAGTAGTGGACAGAGCCCTACCGGGGAGCTGTTTTTT. Its translation: CASSSGQSPTGELFF. The chain is built from TRBV12-3 or TRBV12-4 and TRBJ2-2; D perhaps matches TRBD1 (6 bases). The CDR3 runs to 15 residues. Trimming removed 5 bases at V and 5 bases at J, with 15 bases between.

At least ten counts were recorded for this clonotype. The chain carries TRBV5-1 and TRBJ2-4; possibly TRBD1 or TRBD2 for D (5 bases each). V dropped 1 base and J dropped 6 bases, with 11 bases sitting between them. Germline V CDR1 and CDR2: SGHRS, YFSETQ. The CDR3 has 14 amino acids. The CDR3 loop reads CASSLSPGRNIQYF. In DNA, the CDR3 is TGCGCCAGCAGCTTGTCGCCAGGGAGAAACATTCAGTACTTC.